Each of the 29 T cell receptor beta chains below was sequenced from the same sample in a study of T-cell reconstitution after alpha-beta-depleted transplantation in children. Unique molecular identifiers were built into the TCRbeta library. One entry per CDR3 protein results from TCRdb running MiXCR on the PCR reads. This sample carries over 400,000 distinct CDR3 sequences, about an eighth of them seen once, and the ten largest clones take around 5.8%. This specimen consisted of PBMCs from the stem cell graft donor, obtained from the stem cell graft. The receptors were sampled from a human donor who donated a stem cell graft to a child with combined immunodeficiency.

This clonotype turned up a few times. The genes are TRBV28 and TRBJ2-5, with D perhaps TRBD1 or TRBD2 (8 bases each). The CDR3 covers 14 residues. V gave up 10 bases and J gave up 3 bases, with 18 bases separating them. CDR1 and CDR2 (germline): MDHEN, SYDVKM. The chain's CDR3 is CATRGGTGEETQYF. The CDR3 DNA is TGTGCCACCCGGGGGGGGACAGGAGAAGAGACCCAGTACTTC.

In its sample, this clonotype was seen a few times. The chain recombines TRBV27 with TRBJ1-1; D call uncertain. Between the trimmed V and J ends, which lost 5 bases and 4 bases, there was a span of 5 bases. Germline CDR1 reads MNHEY; CDR2 reads SMNVEV (reference sequence). The CDR3 is 11 amino acids. The CDR3 is CASSRSTEAFF. The CDR3 region has the DNA TGTGCCAGCAGTCGGAGCACTGAAGCTTTCTTT.

V is TRBV20-1 and J is TRBJ2-5, with D maybe TRBD2 (6 bases). Trimming removed 6 bases from V and 5 bases from J, with 22 bases in between. Germline CDR1 DFQATT, CDR2 SNEGSKA (reference sequence). This CDR3 is 15 amino acids long. The DNA for the CDR3 is TGCAGTGCCGGAAAGGGGTCCTCAGGAGGGGAGACCCAGTACTTC. The encoded protein is CSAGKGSSGGETQYF.

The chain recombines TRBV12-3 or TRBV12-4 with TRBJ1-1; tentatively, D is TRBD1 (5 bases). V was shortened by 1 base and J by 4 bases, with 10 bases between the two germline ends. This CDR3 has 14 amino acids. CDR3 amino acids: CASSLVGGLTEAFF. The CDR3 DNA reads as TGTGCCAGCAGTTTAGTGGGGGGTCTCACTGAAGCTTTCTTT.

This clonotype was detected a few times. The V gene is TRBV4-3, the J gene TRBJ2-3; 9 bases map to TRBD1. CDR1 LGHNA and CDR2 YSLEER come from the germline V gene. The CDR3 sequence is 15 residues long. With V trimmed by 0 bases and J by 6 bases, 4 bases remained unmatched. The CDR3 region has the DNA TGCGCCAGCAGCCAAGAGGGACAGGGCGAGGATACGCAGTATTTT. It codes for CASSQEGQGEDTQYF.

The J gene is TRBJ2-1, the V gene TRBV30; TRBD2 might be the D (6 bases). Germline CDR1 reads GTSNPN; CDR2 reads SVGIG (reference sequence). The CDR3 runs to 14 residues. V gave up 7 bases and J gave up 9 bases, with 22 bases separating them. The CDR3 region has the DNA TGTGCCTCAGTGGGGCAGGGAGGTTTGGGTGAGCAGTTCTTC. Translating it yields CASVGQGGLGEQFF.

The J gene is TRBJ2-1, the V gene TRBV24-1; 7 nucleotides line up with TRBD2. CDR3 size: 16 residues. V trimming: 1 base; J trimming: 0 bases; junction bases outside the gene matches: 2. Germline CDR1 is KGHDR and CDR2 is SFDVKD. The CDR3 DNA follows: TGTGCCACCAGTGATTTTGGGGGGGGCTCCTACAATGAGCAGTTCTTC. Translation gives CATSDFGGGSYNEQFF.

This chain uses TRBV7-2 with TRBJ2-5; D possibly uses TRBD1 or TRBD2 (5 bases each). The germline CDR1 and CDR2 sequences are SGHTA and FQGNSA. Trimming took 5 bases from V and 5 from J, leaving 12 bases between them. The CDR3 consists of 13 residues. The CDR3 DNA reads TGTGCCAGCAGCCGGACCAGGGAGGAGACCCAGTACTTC. Translating it yields CASSRTREETQYF. Full variable domain (rest looked up from reference TRBV7-2 and TRBJ2-5): GAGVSQSPSNKVTEKGKDVELRCDPISGHTALYWYRQSLGQGLEFLIYFQGNSAPDKSGLPSDRFSAERTGGSVSTLTIQRTQQEDSAVYLCASSRTREETQYFGPGTRLLVL.

This clonotype was seen more than once but under ten times. This chain links TRBV12-3 or TRBV12-4 with TRBJ2-1; D might be TRBD2 (6 bases). This CDR3 contains 14 residues. V was trimmed by 5 bases and J by 3 bases, leaving 11 bases between them. This CDR3 is CASSQGLLYNEQFF. CDR3 bases: TGTGCCAGCAGTCAAGGACTACTCTACAATGAGCAGTTCTTC.

The CDR3 DNA follows: TGTGCCAGCAGGGAACCGGGGGCCAACACTGAAGCTTTCTTT. It translates to CASREPGANTEAFF. This rearrangement joins TRBV6-2 or TRBV6-3 to TRBJ1-1; D perhaps matches TRBD1 (6 bases). Germline lookup yields CDR1 MNHEY and CDR2 SVGEGT. This CDR3 is 14 amino acids long. The V end was cut by 6 bases, the J end by 2 bases, with 13 bases between.

V is TRBV6-1 and J is TRBJ1-4; no definite D call. CDR1 and CDR2 (germline): MNHNS, SASEGT. This CDR3 region has 15 residues. V lost 6 bases to trimming and J lost 0 bases, with 11 bases between them. The CDR3 coding sequence is TGTGCCAGCAGCCAAGCAGCAGCAACTAATGAAAAACTGTTTTTT. Translated: CASSQAAATNEKLFF.

Regarding this clonotype: The final CDR3 position lacks the conserved phenylalanine or tryptophan, pointing to a likely read error. The chain recombines TRBV5-1 with TRBJ2-7, with D maybe TRBD1 (7 bases). Germline CDR1 and CDR2: SGHRS and YFSETQ. The CDR3 extends over 14 amino acids. Trimming removed 4 bases at V and 2 bases at J, with 13 bases between. The CDR3 sequence is CASSQGGTAYEQYY. DNA for the CDR3: TGCGCCAGCAGCCAGGGGGGAACGGCCTACGAGCAGTACTAC.

CDR3 in DNA: TGTGCCAGCAGCTTGTCCGTTACAGGGGGCAAGAACAATGAGCAGTTCTTC. Encoded protein: CASSLSVTGGKNNEQFF. The gene calls are TRBV7-8 and TRBJ2-1; 9 bases align to TRBD1. J was trimmed by 5 bases and V by 3 bases; bases with no gene match: 11. The germline V gene encodes CDR1 SGHVS and CDR2 FQNEAQ. This CDR3 contains 17 residues.

The chain combines TRBV12-3 or TRBV12-4 with TRBJ2-3; 7 nucleotides match TRBD1. J lost 2 bases, V lost 2 bases, and 4 bases had no gene match. The CDR3 spans 15 residues. CDR3 sequence reads: CASSLKGATTDTQYF. The CDR3, as DNA: TGTGCCAGCAGTTTAAAGGGGGCCACCACAGATACGCAGTATTTT.

The chain joins TRBV15 to TRBJ2-1; possible D gene TRBD1, 6 bases. The germline gives CDR1 LNHNV, CDR2 YYDKDF (reference sequence). The CDR3 extends over 15 amino acids. V lost 1 base and J lost 2, with 9 bases in between. The CDR3 here is CATSRVRGTYNEQFF. CDR3 nucleotide sequence: TGTGCCACCAGCAGAGTAAGGGGGACCTACAATGAGCAGTTCTTC.

The sample holds a few counts of this clonotype. The V gene is TRBV18, the J gene TRBJ2-3; TRBD1 might be the D (6 bases). Germline CDR1 KGHSH, CDR2 LQKENI. The CDR3 length is 16 residues. Trimming removed 3 bases from V and 2 bases from J, with 15 bases in between. CDR3 sequence: CASSPKKGVYTDTQYF. CDR3 coding DNA: TGTGCCAGCTCACCGAAAAAGGGGGTCTACACAGATACGCAGTATTTT. The full variable domain, its missing parts supplied by reference TRBV18 and TRBJ2-3, is NAGVMQNPRHLVRRRGQEARLRCSPMKGHSHVYWYRQLPEEGLKFMVYLQKENIIDESGMPKERFSAEFPKEGPSILRIQQVVRGDSAAYFCASSPKKGVYTDTQYFGPGTRLTVL.

This clonotype was detected a few times. V usage is TRBV7-9 and J usage is TRBJ1-1; tentative D call: TRBD1 (5 bases). The germline V gene encodes CDR1 SEHNR and CDR2 FQNEAQ (reference sequence). V was pared by 2 bases and J by 0 bases, with 10 bases between. CDR3 length: 15 amino acids. CDR3 sequence: CASSLYLGVNTEAFF. The CDR3 region has the DNA TGTGCCAGCAGCTTATATCTGGGGGTGAACACTGAAGCTTTCTTT. Drawing the rest from reference TRBV7-9 and TRBJ1-1, the complete variable domain is DTGVSQNPRHKITKRGQNVTFRCDPISEHNRLYWYRQTLGQGPEFLTYFQNEAQLEKSRLLSDRFSAERPKGSFSTLEIQRTEQGDSAMYLCASSLYLGVNTEAFFGQGTRLTVV.

In this sample, this clonotype turned up many times. V is TRBV4-2 and J is TRBJ1-5, with a tentative D call TRBD1 (5 bases). Germline values: CDR1 LGHNA, CDR2 YNFKEQ. CDR3 length equals 15 residues. The V gene lost 0 bases and the J gene lost 7 bases, with 13 bases spanning the gap. The CDR3 nucleotides are TGTGCCAGCAGCCAAGAGGGCACGGGGCAGCAGCCCCAGCATTTT. It yields the protein CASSQEGTGQQPQHF.

This clonotype was found a few times. The chain is built from TRBV27 and TRBJ2-1, with TRBD2 identical over 8 bases. J lost 2 bases, V lost 4 bases, and 10 bases had no gene match. Per the germline V gene, CDR1 is MNHEY and CDR2 is SMNVEV (reference sequence). The CDR3 contains 17 residues. CDR3 in DNA: TGTGCCAGCAGTTCCCCCCGGGGGGGGTTAACCTACAATGAGCAGTTCTTC. It is translated as CASSSPRGGLTYNEQFF.

This clonotype has at least ten counts. The chain combines TRBV12-3 or TRBV12-4 with TRBJ1-1, with 8 nucleotides matching TRBD1. The CDR3 has 15 amino acids. With 0 bases clipped from V and 3 bases from J, the junction kept 3 bases outside the gene matches. Here the CDR3 reads CASSLATGVYTEAFF. CDR3 DNA sequence: TGTGCCAGCAGTTTAGCGACAGGGGTGTACACTGAAGCTTTCTTT.

The CDR3 region is CASSPKAREGKDEQFF. CDR3 DNA sequence: TGTGCCAGCAGTCCCAAGGCCCGGGAGGGGAAGGATGAGCAGTTCTTC. The J gene is TRBJ2-1, the V gene TRBV12-3 or TRBV12-4, with 8 positions matching TRBD2. The CDR3 contains 16 residues. The V segment lost 5 bases and the J segment 8 bases; nucleotides outside the gene matches: 14.

The J gene is TRBJ2-5, the V gene TRBV28, with TRBD2 identical over 8 bases. CDR3 length equals 16 residues. CDR1 and CDR2 from the germline V gene are MDHEN and SYDVKM. V shed 3 bases and J 2 bases; nucleotides not matched to a gene: 8. The CDR3 region is CASSFPGLAAQETQYF. The CDR3 DNA is TGTGCCAGCAGTTTTCCCGGACTAGCCGCGCAAGAGACCCAGTACTTC.

This clonotype was seen a few times. The chain carries TRBV4-2 and TRBJ2-3, with 11 bases fitting TRBD2. The V segment lost 3 bases and the J segment 1 base; nucleotides outside the gene matches: 9. The CDR3 covers 18 residues. Germline CDR1 is LGHNA and CDR2 is YNFKEQ. The CDR3 loop reads CASSQTFSGGARTDTQYF. The CDR3 coding sequence is TGTGCCAGCAGCCAGACTTTTAGCGGGGGGGCCCGCACAGATACGCAGTATTTT.

The V gene is TRBV27, the J gene TRBJ1-2; 10 bases are shared with TRBD1. Germline CDR1 is MNHEY and CDR2 is SMNVEV (reference sequence). The V segment lost 3 bases and the J segment 4 bases; nucleotides outside the gene matches: 8. The CDR3 runs 16 residues. DNA of the CDR3: TGTGCCAGCAGTTTCTGGACAGGGGGTCGAGGCTATGGCTACACCTTC. This codes for CASSFWTGGRGYGYTF.

This clonotype was found a few times. The V gene is TRBV12-3 or TRBV12-4, the J gene TRBJ2-1, with D perhaps TRBD1 (6 bases). The CDR3 sequence is 16 residues long. Trimming pared 1 base from V and 3 bases from J, leaving 13 bases between. The CDR3: CASSLGSGEYYNEQFF. The CDR3 DNA follows: TGTGCCAGCAGTTTAGGGTCAGGGGAGTACTACAATGAGCAGTTCTTC.

This clonotype has only a few counts. The chain has TRBV7-2 and TRBJ2-2; a possible D gene is TRBD2 (6 bases). Germline V lookup: CDR1 SGHTA, CDR2 FQGNSA. This CDR3 is built from 15 residues. V was clipped by 2 bases and J by 3 bases, with 10 bases between them. This CDR3 reads CASSLSTGDTGELFF. In DNA form, the CDR3 reads TGTGCCAGCAGCTTATCGACGGGGGACACCGGGGAGCTGTTTTTT.

The CDR3 region has the DNA TGTGCCAGCAGCTCAGGGGTACCCTATAATTCACCCCTCCACTTT. Translating gives CASSSGVPYNSPLHF. The V call is TRBV7-1, the J call TRBJ1-6, with D uncertain. TRBV7-1 is an ORF, with its function uncertain. The CDR3 is 15 amino acids. The V and J ends lost 1 base and 2 bases respectively, with 6 bases between them.

This clonotype showed up many times. The chain couples TRBV7-3 to TRBJ2-1, with TRBD2 matching 9 bases. The CDR3 totals 16 residues. Germline lookup yields CDR1 SGHTA and CDR2 FQGTGA. The V gene end was trimmed by 2 bases and the J gene end by 10 bases; junction bases not matched to a gene: 12. CDR3 DNA: TGTGCCAGCAGCTTAGGGCGTGGCGGGGGGGCTAAAGAGCAGTTCTTC. Protein product: CASSLGRGGGAKEQFF.

Comments on this clonotype: A much larger clonotype is one base distant, so this may be a read error. The rearrangement joins TRBV7-8 to TRBJ2-7; 8 bases line up with TRBD1. The length of the CDR3 is 13 residues. The germline gives CDR1 SGHVS, CDR2 FQNEAQ. The J segment lost 6 bases and the V segment lost 1 base, leaving 2 bases of the junction unmatched. CDR3 nucleotides: TGTGCCAGCAGCTTAGGACAGGGGCGCGAGCAGTACTTC. Translation gives CASSLGQGREQYF.